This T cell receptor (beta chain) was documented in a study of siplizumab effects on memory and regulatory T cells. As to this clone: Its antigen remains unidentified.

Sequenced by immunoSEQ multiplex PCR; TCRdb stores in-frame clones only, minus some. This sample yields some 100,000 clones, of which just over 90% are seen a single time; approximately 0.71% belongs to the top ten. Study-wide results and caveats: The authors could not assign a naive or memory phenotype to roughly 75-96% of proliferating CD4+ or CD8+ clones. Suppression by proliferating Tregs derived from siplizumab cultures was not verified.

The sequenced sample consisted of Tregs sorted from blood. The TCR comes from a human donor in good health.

The CDR3 DNA reads as TGTGCCAGCAGCGGGACAACCAACACTGAAGCTTTCTTT. This gives the protein CASSGTTNTEAFF. The rearrangement joins TRBV11-2 to TRBJ1-1; D perhaps matches TRBD1 (6 bases). Germline CDR1 and CDR2: SGHAT and FQNNGV. Trimming took off 5 bases at V and 2 bases at J, with 9 bases between the two ends. This CDR3 is built from 13 residues. Together with reference TRBV11-2 and TRBJ1-1, the CDR3 gives the full variable domain: EAGVAQSPRYKIIEKRQSVAFWCNPISGHATLYWYQQILGQGPKLLIQFQNNGVVDDSQLPKDRFSAERLKGVDSTLKIQPAKLEDSAVYLCASSGTTNTEAFFGQGTRLTVV.